This T cell receptor beta chain is from a study of shared clonotypes between healthy human individuals. Positive CCR7 selection of CD45RO-negative cells yielded the naive CD8 cells, and terminally differentiated effector memory CD45RA+ cells were excluded. Data came from immunoSEQ multiplex PCR; TCRdb stores just in-frame clones and leaves some out. The sample holds about 590,000 clones, roughly 95% seen once. As to this clone: The target antigen is unknown. Other DNA variants within this sample encode the same CDR3.

Findings of the study overall: As a rule, naive subsets had a larger estimated richness than memory subsets.

This sequence was found in a woman aged 25-40 years in good health. The sequencing input was naive CD8+ T cells sorted from blood.

The CDR3 nucleotides read TGCGCCAGCAGCCAAGACACGGGAGGTCGGAACGAGCAGTACTTC. This gives the protein CASSQDTGGRNEQYF. The V and J genes are TRBV4-1 and TRBJ2-7, with 7 bases identical to TRBD2. Trimming cost V 0 bases and J 5 bases; bases outside gene matches: 7. Germline lookup yields CDR1 MGHRA and CDR2 YSYEKL. This CDR3 has 15 amino acids.